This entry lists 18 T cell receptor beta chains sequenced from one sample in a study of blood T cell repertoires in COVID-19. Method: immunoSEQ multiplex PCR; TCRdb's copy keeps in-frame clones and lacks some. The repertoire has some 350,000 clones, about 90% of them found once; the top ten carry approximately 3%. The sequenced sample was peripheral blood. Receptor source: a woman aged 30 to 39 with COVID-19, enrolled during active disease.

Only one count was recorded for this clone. This CDR3 is CASSSSADTQYF. The CDR3 DNA is TGTGCCAGCAGCTCCTCCGCAGATACGCAGTATTTT. The rearrangement links TRBV6-5 to TRBJ2-3, with unresolved D. This CDR3 is 12 amino acids long. Per the germline V gene, CDR1 is MNHEY and CDR2 is SVGAGI. V gave up 6 bases and J gave up 4 bases, with 8 bases separating them.

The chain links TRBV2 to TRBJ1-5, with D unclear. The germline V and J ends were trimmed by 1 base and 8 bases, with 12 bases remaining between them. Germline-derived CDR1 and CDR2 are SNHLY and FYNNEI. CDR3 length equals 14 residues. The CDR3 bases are TGTGCCAGCAGTGAAGATGAGGGATGGAAGCCCCAGCATTTT. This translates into CASSEDEGWKPQHF.

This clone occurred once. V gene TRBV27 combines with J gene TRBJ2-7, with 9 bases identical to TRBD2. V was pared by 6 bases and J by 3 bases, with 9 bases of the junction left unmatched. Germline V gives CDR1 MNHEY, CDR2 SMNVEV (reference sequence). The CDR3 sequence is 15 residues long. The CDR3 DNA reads TGTGCCAGCAGCCCAGCGGGGGGCCTCAACTACGAGCAGTACTTC. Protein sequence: CASSPAGGLNYEQYF.

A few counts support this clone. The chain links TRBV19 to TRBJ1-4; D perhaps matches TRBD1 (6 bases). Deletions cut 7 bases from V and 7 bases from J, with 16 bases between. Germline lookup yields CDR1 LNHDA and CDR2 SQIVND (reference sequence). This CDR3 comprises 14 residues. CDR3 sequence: CASKPAGAGEKLFF. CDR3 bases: TGTGCCAGTAAACCTGCGGGGGCTGGTGAAAAACTGTTTTTT.

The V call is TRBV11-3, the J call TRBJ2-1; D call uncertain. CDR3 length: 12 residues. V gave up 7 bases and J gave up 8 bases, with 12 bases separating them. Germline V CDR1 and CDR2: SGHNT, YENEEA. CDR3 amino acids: CASKLTGDEQFF. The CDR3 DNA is TGTGCCAGCAAACTAACCGGCGATGAGCAGTTCTTC.

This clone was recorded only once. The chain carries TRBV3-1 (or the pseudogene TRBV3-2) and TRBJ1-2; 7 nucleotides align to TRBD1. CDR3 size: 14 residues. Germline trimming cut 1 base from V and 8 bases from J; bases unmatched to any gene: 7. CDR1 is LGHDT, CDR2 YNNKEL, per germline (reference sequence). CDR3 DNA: TGTGCCAGCAGCCAAGTCGACAGGGCGTGGGGCTACACCTTC. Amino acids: CASSQVDRAWGYTF.

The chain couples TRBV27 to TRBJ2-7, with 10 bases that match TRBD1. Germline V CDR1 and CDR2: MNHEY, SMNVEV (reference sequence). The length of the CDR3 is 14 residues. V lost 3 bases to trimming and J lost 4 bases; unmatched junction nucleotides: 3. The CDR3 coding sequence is TGTGCCAGCAGTTTTGGGACAGGGGCTTACGAGCAGTACTTC. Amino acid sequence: CASSFGTGAYEQYF.

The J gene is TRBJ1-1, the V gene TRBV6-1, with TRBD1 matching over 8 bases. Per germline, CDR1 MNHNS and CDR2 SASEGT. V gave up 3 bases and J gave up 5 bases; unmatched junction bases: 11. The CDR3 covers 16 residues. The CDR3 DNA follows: TGTGCCAGCAGTGACGGGGACAGGAGGGGGGGGACTGAAGCTTTCTTT. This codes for CASSDGDRRGGTEAFF.

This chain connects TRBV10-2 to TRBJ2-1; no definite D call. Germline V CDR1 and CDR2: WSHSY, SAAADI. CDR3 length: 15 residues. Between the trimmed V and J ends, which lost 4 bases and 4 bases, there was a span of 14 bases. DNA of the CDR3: TGCGCCAGCAGTGGTCTGGCGGATAATTACAATGAGCAGTTCTTC. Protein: CASSGLADNYNEQFF.

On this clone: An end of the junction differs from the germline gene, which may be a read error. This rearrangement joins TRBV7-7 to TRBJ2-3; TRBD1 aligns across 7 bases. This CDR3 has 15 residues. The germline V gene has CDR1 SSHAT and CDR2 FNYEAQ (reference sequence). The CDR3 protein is CASSLEDRLTDTQYF. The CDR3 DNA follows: TGTGCTAGCAGCTTAGAGGACAGGCTCACAGATACGCAGTATTTT.

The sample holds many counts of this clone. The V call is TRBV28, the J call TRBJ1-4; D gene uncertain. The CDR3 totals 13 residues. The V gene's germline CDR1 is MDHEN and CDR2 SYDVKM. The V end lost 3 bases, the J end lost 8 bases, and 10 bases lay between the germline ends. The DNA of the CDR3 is TGTGCCAGCAGTTTCGGGGTCGGGGAAAAACTGTTTTTT. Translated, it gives CASSFGVGEKLFF.

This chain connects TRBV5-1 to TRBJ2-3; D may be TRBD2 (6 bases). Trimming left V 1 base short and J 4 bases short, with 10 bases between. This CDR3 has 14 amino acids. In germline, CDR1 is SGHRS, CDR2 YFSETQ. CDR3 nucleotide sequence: TGCGCCAGCAGCTTGTCCAGGGAGGCAGATACGCAGTATTTT. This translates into CASSLSREADTQYF.

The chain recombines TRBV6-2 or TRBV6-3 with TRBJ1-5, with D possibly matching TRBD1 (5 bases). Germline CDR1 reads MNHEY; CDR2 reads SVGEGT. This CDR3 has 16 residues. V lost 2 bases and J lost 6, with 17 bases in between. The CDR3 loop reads CASSYRERWGGQPQHF. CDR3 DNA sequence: TGTGCCAGCAGTTACCGGGAGCGGTGGGGGGGTCAGCCCCAGCATTTT.

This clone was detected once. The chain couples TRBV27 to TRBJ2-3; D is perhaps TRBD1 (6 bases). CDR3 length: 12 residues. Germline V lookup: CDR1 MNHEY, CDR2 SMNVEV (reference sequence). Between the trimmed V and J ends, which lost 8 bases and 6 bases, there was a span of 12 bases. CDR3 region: CASCSRGDTQYF. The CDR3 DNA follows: TGTGCCAGCTGTTCGAGGGGGGATACGCAGTATTTT.

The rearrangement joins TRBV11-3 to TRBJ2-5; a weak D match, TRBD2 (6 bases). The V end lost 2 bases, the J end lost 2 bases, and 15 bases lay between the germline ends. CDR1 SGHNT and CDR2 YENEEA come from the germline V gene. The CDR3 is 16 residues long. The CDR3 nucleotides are TGTGCCAGCAGCTTATTGGGAGGCCACGAACAAGAGACCCAGTACTTC. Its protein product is CASSLLGGHEQETQYF.

The CDR3 reads CASILTTGQSSYNEQFF. DNA for the CDR3: TGTGCCAGCATCCTAACTACGGGACAGAGCTCCTACAATGAGCAGTTCTTC. V usage is TRBV28 and J usage is TRBJ2-1; 7 bases are shared with TRBD1. The CDR3 has 17 residues. V gave up 7 bases and J gave up 0 bases; unmatched junction bases: 12. CDR1 MDHEN and CDR2 SYDVKM come from the germline V gene.

CDR3 loop: CASSLESKPYEQYF. The CDR3 bases are TGCGCCAGCAGCCTGGAATCTAAGCCCTACGAGCAGTACTTC. J is TRBJ2-7 and V is TRBV5-1, with D unresolved. CDR1 is SGHRS, CDR2 YFSETQ, per germline. The CDR3 totals 14 residues. V dropped 4 bases and J dropped 2 bases, with 13 bases sitting between them. The full variable domain, with the rest looked up from reference TRBV5-1 and TRBJ2-7, is KAGVTQTPRYLIKTRGQQVTLSCSPISGHRSVSWYQQTPGQGLQFLFEYFSETQRNKGNFPGRFSGRQFSNSRSEMNVSTLELGDSALYLCASSLESKPYEQYFGPGTRLTVT.

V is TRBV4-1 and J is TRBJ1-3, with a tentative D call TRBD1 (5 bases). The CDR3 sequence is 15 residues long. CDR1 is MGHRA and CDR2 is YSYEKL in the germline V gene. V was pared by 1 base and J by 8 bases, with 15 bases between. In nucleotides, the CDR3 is TGCGCCAGCAGCCAAGCTCTTTCGGGGGGTGACACCATATATTTT. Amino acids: CASSQALSGGDTIYF.